This TCR beta chain appears in the sequencing data of a study of Ad26.COV2.S vaccination and SARS-CoV-2 variants. Study in general: Donor was assigned to the Ad26.COV2.S arm of trial COV1001. Into the muscle, Ad26.COV2.S was dosed once or twice, 56 days apart.

General study findings and limits: Placebo recipients showed lower spike-specific TCR breadth than vaccinees. From the TCR breadth and depth analyses, total T cell responses may have been underestimated.

Repertoires were generated with immunoSEQ multiplex PCR, while TCRdb's copy carries only in-frame clones and drops some. The sample includes hundreds of thousands of clones, 89% seen only once; the top ten take roughly 2.5%. The CDR3 runs to 15 residues. V lost 7 bases and J lost 2, with 17 bases in between. Germline V gives CDR1 LNHDA, CDR2 SQIVND (reference sequence). As concerns this clone: Its antigen is not identified.

Treatment specified: roughly 20 received Ad26.COV2.S at low or high dose, single or two shots; about 5 received placebo; per-sample allocation not given. Material that was analyzed had been drawn on day 63 after the first vaccine or placebo injection. Source: peripheral blood, taken in a trial of Ad26.COV2.S vaccine versus placebo. The rearrangement links TRBV19 to TRBJ1-2; D not resolved. The TCR was taken from a person between 18 and 60 years old who received the Ad26.COV2.S COVID-19 vaccine or a placebo. CDR3 in DNA: TGTGCCAGTACCCTAGGGCAGACCCTCAACTATGGCTACACCTTC. Its translation is CASTLGQTLNYGYTF.